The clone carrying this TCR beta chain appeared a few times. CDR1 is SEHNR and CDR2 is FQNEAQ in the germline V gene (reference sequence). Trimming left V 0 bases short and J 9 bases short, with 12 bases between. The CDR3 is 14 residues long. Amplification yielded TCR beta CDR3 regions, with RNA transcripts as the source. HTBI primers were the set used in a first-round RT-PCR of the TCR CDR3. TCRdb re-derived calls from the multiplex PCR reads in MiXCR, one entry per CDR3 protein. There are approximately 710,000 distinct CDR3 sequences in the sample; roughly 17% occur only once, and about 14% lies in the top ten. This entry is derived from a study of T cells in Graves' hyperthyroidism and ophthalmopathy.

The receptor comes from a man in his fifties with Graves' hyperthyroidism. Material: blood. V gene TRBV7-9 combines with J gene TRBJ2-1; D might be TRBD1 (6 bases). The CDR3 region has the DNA TGTGCCAGCAGCTTAGCGAACAGGGAAAGTGAGCAGTTCTTC. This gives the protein CASSLANRESEQFF.